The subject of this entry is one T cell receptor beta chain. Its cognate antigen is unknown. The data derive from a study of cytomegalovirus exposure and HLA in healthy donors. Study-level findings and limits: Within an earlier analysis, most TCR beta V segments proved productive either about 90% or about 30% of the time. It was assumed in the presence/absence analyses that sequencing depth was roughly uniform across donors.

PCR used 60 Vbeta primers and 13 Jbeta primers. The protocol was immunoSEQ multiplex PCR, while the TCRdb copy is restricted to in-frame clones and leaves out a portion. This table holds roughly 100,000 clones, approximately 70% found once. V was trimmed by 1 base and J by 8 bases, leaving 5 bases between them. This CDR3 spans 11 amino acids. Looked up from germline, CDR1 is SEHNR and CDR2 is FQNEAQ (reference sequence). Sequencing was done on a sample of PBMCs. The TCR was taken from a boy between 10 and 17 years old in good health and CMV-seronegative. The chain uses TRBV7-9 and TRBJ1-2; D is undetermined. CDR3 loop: CASSLGRGYTF. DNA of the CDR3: TGTGCCAGCAGCTTAGGTCGGGGCTACACCTTC.